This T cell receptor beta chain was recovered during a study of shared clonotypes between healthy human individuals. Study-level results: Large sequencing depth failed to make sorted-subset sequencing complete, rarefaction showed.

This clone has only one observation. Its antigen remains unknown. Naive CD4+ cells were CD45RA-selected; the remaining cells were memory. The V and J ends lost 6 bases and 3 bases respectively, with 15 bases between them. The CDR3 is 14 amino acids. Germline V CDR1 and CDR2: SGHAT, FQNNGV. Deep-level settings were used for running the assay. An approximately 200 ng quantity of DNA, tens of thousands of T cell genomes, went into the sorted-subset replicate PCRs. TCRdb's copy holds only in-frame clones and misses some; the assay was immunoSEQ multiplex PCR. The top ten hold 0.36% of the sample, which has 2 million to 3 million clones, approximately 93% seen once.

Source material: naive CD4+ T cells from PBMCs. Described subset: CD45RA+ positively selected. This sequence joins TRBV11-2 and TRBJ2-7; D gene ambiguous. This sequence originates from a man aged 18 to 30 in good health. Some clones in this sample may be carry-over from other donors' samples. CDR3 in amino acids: CASRNRSGNYEQYF. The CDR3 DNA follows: TGTGCCAGCAGAAATCGGTCCGGAAACTACGAGCAGTACTTC.